The clone carrying this T cell receptor (beta chain) has a handful of counts. The data derive from a study of PD-1 blockade in mismatch repair-deficient tumors. Profiled with immunoSEQ multiplex PCR; TCRdb holds only in-frame clones, not every one. The sample holds some 85,000 clones, roughly 80% seen once. Germline V gene sequence: CDR1 SGHAT, CDR2 FQNNGV. This CDR3 has 16 residues. V shed 1 base and J shed 1 base, with 10 bases lying between them. Mismatch repair deficiency was confirmed in all patients, by PCR or immunohistochemistry. The TCR sequence derives from an adult with mismatch repair-deficient cancer. Material: peripheral blood, obtained 44 weeks after starting pembrolizumab. The chain joins TRBV11-2 to TRBJ2-2; possibly TRBD1 or TRBD2 for D (5 bases each). The CDR3 spells CASSLGWGRNTGELFF. The CDR3 bases are TGTGCCAGCAGCTTAGGCTGGGGGAGGAACACCGGGGAGCTGTTTTTT.